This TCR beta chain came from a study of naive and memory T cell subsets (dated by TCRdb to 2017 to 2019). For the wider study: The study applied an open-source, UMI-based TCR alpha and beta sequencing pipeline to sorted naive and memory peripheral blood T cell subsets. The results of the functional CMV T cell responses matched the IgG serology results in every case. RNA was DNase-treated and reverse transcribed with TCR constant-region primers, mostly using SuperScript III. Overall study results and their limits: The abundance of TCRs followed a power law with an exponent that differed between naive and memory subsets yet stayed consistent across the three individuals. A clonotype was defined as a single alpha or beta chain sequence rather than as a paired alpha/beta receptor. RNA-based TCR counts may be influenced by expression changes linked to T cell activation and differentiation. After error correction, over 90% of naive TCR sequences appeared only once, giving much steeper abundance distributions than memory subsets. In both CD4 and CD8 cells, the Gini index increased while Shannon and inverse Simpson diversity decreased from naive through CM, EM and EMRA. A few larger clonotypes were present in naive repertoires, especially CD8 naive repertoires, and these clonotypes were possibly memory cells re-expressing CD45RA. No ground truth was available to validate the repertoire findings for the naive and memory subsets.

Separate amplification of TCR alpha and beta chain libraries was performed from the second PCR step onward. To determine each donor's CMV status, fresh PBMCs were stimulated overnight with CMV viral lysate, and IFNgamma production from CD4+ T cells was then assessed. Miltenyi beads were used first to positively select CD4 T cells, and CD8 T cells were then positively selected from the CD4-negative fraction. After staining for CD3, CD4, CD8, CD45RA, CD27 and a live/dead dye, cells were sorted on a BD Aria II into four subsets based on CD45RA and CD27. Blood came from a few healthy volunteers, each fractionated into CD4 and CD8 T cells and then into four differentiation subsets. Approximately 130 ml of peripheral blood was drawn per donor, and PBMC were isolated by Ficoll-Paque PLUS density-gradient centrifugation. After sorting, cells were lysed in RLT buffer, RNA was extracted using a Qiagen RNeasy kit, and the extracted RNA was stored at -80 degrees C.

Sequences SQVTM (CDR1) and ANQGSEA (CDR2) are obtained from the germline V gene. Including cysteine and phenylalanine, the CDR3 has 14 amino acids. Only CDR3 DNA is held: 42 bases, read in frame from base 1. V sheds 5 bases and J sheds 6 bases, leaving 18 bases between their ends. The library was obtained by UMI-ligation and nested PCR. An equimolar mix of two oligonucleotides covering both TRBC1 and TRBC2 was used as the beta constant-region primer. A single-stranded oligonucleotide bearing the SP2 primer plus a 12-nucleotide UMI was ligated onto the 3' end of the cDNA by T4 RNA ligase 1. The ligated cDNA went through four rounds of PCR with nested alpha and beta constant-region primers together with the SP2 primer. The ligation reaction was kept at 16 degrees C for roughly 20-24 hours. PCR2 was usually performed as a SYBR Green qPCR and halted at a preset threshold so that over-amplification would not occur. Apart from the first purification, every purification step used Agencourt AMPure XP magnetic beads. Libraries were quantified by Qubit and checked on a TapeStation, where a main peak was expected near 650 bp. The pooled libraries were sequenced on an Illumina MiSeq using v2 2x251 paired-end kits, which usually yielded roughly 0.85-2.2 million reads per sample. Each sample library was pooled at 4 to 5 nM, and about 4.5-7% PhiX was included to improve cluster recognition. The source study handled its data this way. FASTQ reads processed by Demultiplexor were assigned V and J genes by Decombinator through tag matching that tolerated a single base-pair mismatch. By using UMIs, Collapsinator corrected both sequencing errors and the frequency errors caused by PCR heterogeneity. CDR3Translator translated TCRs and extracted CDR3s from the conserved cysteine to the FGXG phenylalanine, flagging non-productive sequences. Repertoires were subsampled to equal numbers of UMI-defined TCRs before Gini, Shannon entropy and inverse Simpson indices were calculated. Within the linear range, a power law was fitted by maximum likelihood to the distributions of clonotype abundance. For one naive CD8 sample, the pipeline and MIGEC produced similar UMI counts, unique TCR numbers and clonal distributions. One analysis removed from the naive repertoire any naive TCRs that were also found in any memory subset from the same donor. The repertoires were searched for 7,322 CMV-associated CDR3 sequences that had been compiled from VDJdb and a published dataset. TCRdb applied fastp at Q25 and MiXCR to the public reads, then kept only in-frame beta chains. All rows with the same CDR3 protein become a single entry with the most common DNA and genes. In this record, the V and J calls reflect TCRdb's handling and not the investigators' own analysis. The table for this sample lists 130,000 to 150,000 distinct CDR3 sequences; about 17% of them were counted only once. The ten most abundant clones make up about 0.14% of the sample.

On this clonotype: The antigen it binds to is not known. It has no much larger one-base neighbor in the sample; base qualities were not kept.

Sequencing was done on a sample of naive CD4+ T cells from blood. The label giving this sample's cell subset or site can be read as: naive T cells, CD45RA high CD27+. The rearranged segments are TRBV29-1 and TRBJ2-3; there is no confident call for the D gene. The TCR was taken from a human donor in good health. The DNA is TGCAGCGTTTGGGCGAGGCCCACAGAGGATACGCAGTATTTT. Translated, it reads CSVWARPTEDTQYF.